This T cell receptor beta chain emerged from a study of blood T cell repertoires in COVID-19. Profiled with immunoSEQ multiplex PCR; TCRdb holds only in-frame clones, not every one. The data contain approximately 330,000 clones, approximately 83% of them seen just once; the ten biggest clones take up around 4.2%. Germline CDR1 reads SGHAT; CDR2 reads FQNNGV. The CDR3 spans 15 residues. With V trimmed by 5 bases and J by 1 base, 5 bases remained unmatched. The chain recombines TRBV11-2 with TRBJ2-1, with TRBD2 matching over 7 bases. Material: PBMCs or T cells enriched from blood (not recorded which). This clonotype was sampled from a woman aged 40 to 49 with acute COVID-19. CDR3 amino acids: CASSLGLVSYNEQFF. Here the CDR3 DNA reads TGTGCCAGCAGCCTAGGACTAGTATCCTACAATGAGCAGTTCTTC.